The 19 T cell receptor beta chains below were found in one sample sequenced in a study of blood T cells in healthy people across ages. Primers used in a second PCR of roughly 7 to 11 cycles were a sample-barcoded 5' primer and a J-beta primer mix. TCRdb re-derived calls from the 5' RACE reads in MiXCR, one entry per CDR3 protein. The sample has some 1,800,000 distinct CDR3 sequences, about 39% seen once; the top ten hold 20% to 25%. The sample consisted of blood. The receptors derive from a human donor in good health.

This sequence joins TRBV6-5 and TRBJ2-7, with 8 bases lining up with TRBD1. The germline gives CDR1 MNHEY, CDR2 SVGAGI. The CDR3 sequence is 16 residues long. With V trimmed by 4 bases and J by 5 bases, 13 bases remained unmatched. CDR3 bases: TGTGCCAGCAGTTTCGCATCTGACAGGGGAGGCAACGAGCAGTACTTC. It specifies CASSFASDRGGNEQYF.

The sample holds a few counts of this clonotype. This chain uses TRBV7-9 with TRBJ1-5; perhaps TRBD1 as D (5 bases). Germline CDR1 SEHNR, CDR2 FQNEAQ (reference sequence). The CDR3 length is 18 residues. Trimming took 5 bases from V and 0 from J, leaving 20 bases between them. The chain's CDR3 is CASSHIMDGAYSNQPQHF. The CDR3 nucleotides are TGTGCCAGCAGCCATATCATGGATGGGGCCTATAGCAATCAGCCCCAGCATTTT.

The CDR3 nucleotides are TGTGCCAGCAGTTTAAACGCGCCAGGCCCCAACTATGGCTACACCTTC. Protein product: CASSLNAPGPNYGYTF. The chain couples TRBV6-5 to TRBJ1-2, with D hard to call. Germline V CDR1 and CDR2: MNHEY, SVGAGI. Between the trimmed V and J ends, which lost 4 bases and 2 bases, there was a span of 17 bases. The CDR3 runs 16 residues.

The chain is built from TRBV7-2 and TRBJ2-2, with TRBD2 matching 11 bases. Germline CDR1 and CDR2: SGHTA and FQGNSA. The CDR3 spans 17 residues. V gave up 5 bases and J gave up 3 bases; unmatched junction bases: 8. The CDR3, as DNA: TGTGCCAGCAGCCCTAAACTAGCGGGGGTCGACACCGGGGAGCTGTTTTTT. Protein product: CASSPKLAGVDTGELFF. Full variable domain (missing parts from reference TRBV7-2 and TRBJ2-2): GAGVSQSPSNKVTEKGKDVELRCDPISGHTALYWYRQSLGQGLEFLIYFQGNSAPDKSGLPSDRFSAERTGGSVSTLTIQRTQQEDSAVYLCASSPKLAGVDTGELFFGEGSRLTVL.

This chain uses TRBV5-1 with TRBJ2-3, with a weak D call TRBD1 (5 bases). Germline V gene data show CDR1 as SGHRS and CDR2 as YFSETQ. The CDR3 totals 15 residues. Trimming took off 0 bases at V and 0 bases at J, with 8 bases between the two ends. The CDR3 reads CASSLADSSTDTQYF. CDR3 bases: TGCGCCAGCAGCTTGGCCGACAGTAGCACAGATACGCAGTATTTT.

The chain employs TRBV4-2 and TRBJ2-4; 13 bases are shared with TRBD2. The end of the DNA aligns better with TRBJ2-7, so the J call may be wrong. Germline V gene lookup returns CDR1 LGHNA and CDR2 YNFKEQ. The CDR3 is 16 residues long. This CDR3 is CASSLRGLAGNYEQYF. As DNA, the CDR3 is TGTGCCAGCAGTCTGAGGGGACTAGCGGGGAACTACGAGCAGTACTTC.

The chain is built from TRBV20-1 and TRBJ2-3; perhaps TRBD2 as D (6 bases). The length of the CDR3 is 14 residues. The germline CDR1 and CDR2 sequences are DFQATT and SNEGSKA (reference sequence). Trimming shortened V by 5 bases and J by 1 base, and 13 bases separated the two germline ends. The CDR3 loop reads CSAPPIAGTDTQYF. In DNA, the CDR3 is TGCAGTGCTCCCCCCATAGCGGGCACAGATACGCAGTATTTT.

In its sample, this clonotype was seen a few times. CDR3 bases: TGTGCCAGCAGCTTTACGCCCGGACAGGGTCCCTTGAACACTGAAGCTTTCTTT. This gives the protein CASSFTPGQGPLNTEAFF. The chain couples TRBV13 to TRBJ1-1; 8 bases are shared with TRBD1. The CDR3 is 18 residues long. J was trimmed by 0 bases and V by 3 bases; bases with no gene match: 12. Germline CDR1 and CDR2: PRHDT and FYEKMQ (reference sequence).

This sequence joins TRBV7-3 and TRBJ2-1, with 7 bases lining up with TRBD2. Germline trimming cut 4 bases from V and 6 bases from J; bases unmatched to any gene: 6. Looked up from germline, CDR1 is SGHTA and CDR2 is FQGTGA. The CDR3 sequence is 14 residues long. The CDR3 sequence is CASSYGGSPNEQFF. In DNA form, the CDR3 reads TGTGCCAGCAGCTACGGGGGGTCCCCCAATGAGCAGTTCTTC.

The chain links TRBV2 to TRBJ2-5; 11 bases map to TRBD1. The CDR3 is 13 amino acids. Germline loops: CDR1 SNHLY, CDR2 FYNNEI. V was clipped by 8 bases and J by 11 bases; unmatched bases: 10. CDR3 sequence (DNA): TGTGCCAGCCACGGACAGGGGGCGCGGGAGCAGTACTTC. Protein: CASHGQGAREQYF.

The J gene is TRBJ2-7, the V gene TRBV21-1; the table's D call, TRBD2, has no DNA check behind it. TRBV21-1 is marked as a pseudogene. The CDR3 is made up of 23 amino acids. In nucleotides, the CDR3 is TGTGCCAGCAGCAAAGATTGCGGCCTAGCGGGCCACGCCCAAGTAGGGGCACGCTACGAGCAGTACTTC. Protein: CASSKDCGLAGHAQVGARYEQYF.

In its sample, this clonotype was seen a few times. The J gene is TRBJ1-2, the V gene TRBV2, with TRBD1 as a possible D gene (6 bases). CDR1 SNHLY and CDR2 FYNNEI come from the germline V gene. The CDR3 runs to 14 residues. V shed 7 bases and J shed 8 bases, with 20 bases lying between them. Here the CDR3 reads CASMKLGQLGGYTF. DNA for the CDR3: TGTGCCAGCATGAAATTGGGACAACTGGGGGGCTACACCTTC.

In its sample, this clonotype was seen a few times. The rearrangement links TRBV20-1 to TRBJ2-3, with a tentative D call TRBD1 (6 bases). CDR3 size: 12 residues. V was clipped by 6 bases and J by 3 bases, with 10 bases between them. CDR1 DFQATT and CDR2 SNEGSKA come from the germline V gene (reference sequence). CDR3: CSAPGTTDTQYF. The CDR3 DNA follows: TGCAGTGCCCCGGGGACAACAGATACGCAGTATTTT.

The rearrangement links TRBV4-2 to TRBJ2-1; 9 bases agree with TRBD2. Germline assignment: CDR1 LGHNA and CDR2 YNFKEQ. The CDR3 is 16 residues long. V shed 4 bases, J shed 4 bases, and the junction held 8 bases outside the gene matches. This chain's CDR3 is CASSPREAGGYNEQFF. The CDR3 bases are TGTGCCAGCAGCCCTCGTGAAGCGGGGGGTTACAATGAGCAGTTCTTC.

This chain joins TRBV3-1 and TRBJ2-1, with 12 bases matching TRBD2. The germline V gene has CDR1 LGHDT and CDR2 YNNKEL (reference sequence). The CDR3 has 17 amino acids. With 0 bases clipped from V and 7 bases from J, the junction kept 7 bases outside the gene matches. This chain's CDR3 is CASSQEASGGVGNEQFF. Here the CDR3 DNA reads TGTGCCAGCAGCCAAGAGGCTAGCGGGGGGGTTGGTAATGAGCAGTTCTTC.

On this clonotype: One end of the junction is discordant with germline, which a read error may explain. The chain joins TRBV15 to TRBJ1-2; D call uncertain. Germline CDR1 is LNHNV and CDR2 is YYDKDF (reference sequence). The CDR3 is made up of 13 amino acids. CDR3 coding DNA: TGTGCCACCAGCGGCCGAGCTAACTATGTCTACACCTTC. Translating gives CATSGRANYVYTF. The full variable domain, rest sourced from reference TRBV15 and TRBJ1-2, is DAMVIQNPRYQVTQFGKPVTLSCSQTLNHNVMYWYQQKSSQAPKLLFHYYDKDFNNEADTPDNFQSRRPNTSFCFLDIRSPGLGDTAMYLCATSGRANYVYTFGSGTRLTVV.

The chain recombines TRBV11-3 with TRBJ2-1; TRBD2 agrees at 12 bases. V lost 3 bases and J lost 10; bases outside the gene matches: 7. Looked up from germline, CDR1 is SGHNT and CDR2 is YENEEA. This CDR3 has 15 amino acids. DNA of the CDR3: TGTGCCAGCAGCTTGTCGACTAGCGGGGGTGGGGAGCAGTTCTTC. This encodes CASSLSTSGGGEQFF. Filled out from reference TRBV11-3 and TRBJ2-1, the complete variable domain reads EAGVVQSPRYKIIEKKQPVAFWCNPISGHNTLYWYLQNLGQGPELLIRYENEEAVDDSQLPKDRFSAERLKGVDSTLKIQPAELGDSAVYLCASSLSTSGGGEQFFGPGTRLTVL.

The chain has TRBV5-1 and TRBJ2-7; TRBD2 agrees at 16 bases. The CDR3 has 17 residues. The V gene end was trimmed by 0 bases and the J gene end by 4 bases; junction bases not matched to a gene: 4. The germline V gene has CDR1 SGHRS and CDR2 YFSETQ. CDR3 region: CASSLEGLAGGKYEQYF. CDR3 nucleotide sequence: TGCGCCAGCAGCTTGGAGGGACTAGCGGGGGGGAAGTACGAGCAGTACTTC.

V and J are TRBV5-1 and TRBJ1-4; a possible D gene is TRBD1 (6 bases). CDR3 size: 14 residues. V gave up 4 bases and J gave up 2 bases, with 9 bases separating them. Germline-derived CDR1 and CDR2 are SGHRS and YFSETQ. This chain's CDR3 is CASSVDRTNEKLFF. CDR3 sequence (DNA): TGCGCCAGCAGCGTTGACAGGACTAATGAAAAACTGTTTTTT.